Shown below are 5 T cell receptor beta chains from a single sample sequenced in a study of OX40 agonist ivuxolimab in advanced cancers. TCRdb keeps only in-frame clones here, not all; method: immunoSEQ multiplex PCR. Of approximately 82,000 clones in the sample, less than 90% are singletons; the top ten hold roughly 0.8%. The sample consisted of CD4+ or CD8+ T cells sorted from blood, taken in a trial of the OX40 agonist ivuxolimab. These receptors all come from an adult with an advanced solid tumor such as melanoma, head and neck, liver or kidney cancer.

The J gene is TRBJ2-1, the V gene TRBV30, with 13 bases aligning to TRBD2. CDR1 and CDR2 (germline): GTSNPN, SVGIG (reference sequence). This CDR3 region has 17 residues. With V trimmed by 0 bases and J by 4 bases, 6 bases remained unmatched. CDR3 sequence: CAWSVGTSGGGYNEQFF. DNA for the CDR3: TGTGCCTGGAGTGTCGGAACTAGCGGGGGGGGATACAATGAGCAGTTCTTC.

The rearrangement joins TRBV19 to TRBJ1-6; D remains unclear. With 7 bases removed from V and 0 bases from J, the gap between germline ends came to 13 bases. This CDR3 is built from 16 residues. Germline assignment: CDR1 LNHDA and CDR2 SQIVND (reference sequence). The CDR3 DNA sequence: TGTGCCAGTACTGAGGCTCCAAGCTCCTATAATTCACCCCTCCACTTT. Protein product: CASTEAPSSYNSPLHF. Drawing the rest from reference TRBV19 and TRBJ1-6, the complete variable domain is DGGITQSPKYLFRKEGQNVTLSCEQNLNHDAMYWYRQDPGQGLRLIYYSQIVNDFQKGDIAEGYSVSREKKESFPLTVTSAQKNPTAFYLCASTEAPSSYNSPLHFGNGTRLTVT.

V is TRBV6-1 and J is TRBJ2-3, with TRBD2 identical over 10 bases. CDR1 and CDR2 (germline): MNHNS, SASEGT. This CDR3 region has 14 residues. V was clipped by 4 bases and J by 3 bases; unmatched bases: 1. The CDR3 spells CASSGAGGTDTQYF. CDR3 coding DNA: TGTGCCAGCAGTGGAGCGGGGGGGACAGATACGCAGTATTTT.

The rearrangement uses TRBV5-1 and TRBJ2-7, with D perhaps TRBD2 (5 bases). CDR3 size: 12 residues. Germline V gene data show CDR1 as SGHRS and CDR2 as YFSETQ. V lost 4 bases and J lost 4, with 9 bases in between. This chain's CDR3 is CASSRDHYEQYF. CDR3 DNA: TGCGCCAGCAGCCGGGATCATTACGAGCAGTACTTC.

This chain uses TRBV4-3 with TRBJ1-6; a possible D gene is TRBD1 (6 bases). V was trimmed by 1 base and J by 7 bases, leaving 8 bases between them. This CDR3 is 14 amino acids long. Germline V gene lookup returns CDR1 LGHNA and CDR2 YSLEER. CDR3 nucleotide sequence: TGCGCCAGCAGCCAAGGGACAGCGAATTCACCCCTCCACTTT. Protein product: CASSQGTANSPLHF.